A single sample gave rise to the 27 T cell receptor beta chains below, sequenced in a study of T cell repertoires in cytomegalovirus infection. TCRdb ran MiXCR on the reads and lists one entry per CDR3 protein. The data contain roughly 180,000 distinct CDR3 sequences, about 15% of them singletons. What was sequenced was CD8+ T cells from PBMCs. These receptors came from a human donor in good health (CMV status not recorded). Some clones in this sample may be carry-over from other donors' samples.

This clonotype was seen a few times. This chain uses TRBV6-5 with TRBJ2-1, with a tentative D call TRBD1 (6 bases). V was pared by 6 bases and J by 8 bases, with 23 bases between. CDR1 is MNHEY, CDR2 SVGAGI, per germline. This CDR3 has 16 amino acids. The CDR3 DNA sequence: TGTGCCAGCAGGATCCACAGGGATTCGTCCCTGGATGAGCAGTTCTTC. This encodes CASRIHRDSSLDEQFF.

The DNA for the CDR3 is TGTGCCAGCAGCTTAAAGAACACCGGGGAGCTGTTTTTT. This encodes CASSLKNTGELFF. J is TRBJ2-2 and V is TRBV7-6, with unresolved D. The CDR3 totals 13 residues. V lost 2 bases and J 1 base, leaving 2 bases between the germline ends. Germline CDR1 and CDR2: SGHVS and FNYEAQ.

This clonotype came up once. The CDR3 is CASNPPAAGGLYNEQFF. The CDR3 DNA reads as TGTGCCAGCAACCCACCGGCAGCGGGGGGGCTTTACAATGAGCAGTTCTTC. The chain combines TRBV27 with TRBJ2-1; 10 bases line up with TRBD2. The CDR3 is 17 residues long. CDR1 MNHEY and CDR2 SMNVEV come from the germline V gene (reference sequence). Germline trimming cut 7 bases from V and 4 bases from J; bases unmatched to any gene: 13.

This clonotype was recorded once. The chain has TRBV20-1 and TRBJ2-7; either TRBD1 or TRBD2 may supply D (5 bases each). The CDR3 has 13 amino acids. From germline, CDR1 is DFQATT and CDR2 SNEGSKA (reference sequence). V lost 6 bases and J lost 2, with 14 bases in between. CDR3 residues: CSAPGRKAYEQYF. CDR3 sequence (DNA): TGCAGTGCCCCGGGACGGAAAGCCTACGAGCAGTACTTC.

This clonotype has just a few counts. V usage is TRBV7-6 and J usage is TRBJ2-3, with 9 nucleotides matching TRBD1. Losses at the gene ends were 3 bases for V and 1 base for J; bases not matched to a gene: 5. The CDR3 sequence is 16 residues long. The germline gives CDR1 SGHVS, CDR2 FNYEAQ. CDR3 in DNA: TGTGCCAGCAGCTTCTGGACAGGGGTAGGCACAGATACGCAGTATTTT. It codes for CASSFWTGVGTDTQYF.

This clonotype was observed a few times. Written as DNA, the CDR3 is TGTGCCAGTACCTATTCCGGGAGTGGCGTATACGAGCAGTACTTC. This codes for CASTYSGSGVYEQYF. The chain recombines TRBV19 with TRBJ2-7; the D gene is possibly TRBD2 (6 bases). The CDR3 spans 15 residues. The germline gives CDR1 LNHDA, CDR2 SQIVND (reference sequence). Between the trimmed V and J ends, which lost 7 bases and 4 bases, there was a span of 20 bases.

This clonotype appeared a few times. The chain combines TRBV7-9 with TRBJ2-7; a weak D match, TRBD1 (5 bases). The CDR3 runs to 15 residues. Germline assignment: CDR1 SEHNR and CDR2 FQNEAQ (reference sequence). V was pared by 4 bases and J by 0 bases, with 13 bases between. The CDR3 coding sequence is TGTGCCAGCAGCTCAGTTGGGGCCCCCTCCTACGAGCAGTACTTC. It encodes CASSSVGAPSYEQYF.

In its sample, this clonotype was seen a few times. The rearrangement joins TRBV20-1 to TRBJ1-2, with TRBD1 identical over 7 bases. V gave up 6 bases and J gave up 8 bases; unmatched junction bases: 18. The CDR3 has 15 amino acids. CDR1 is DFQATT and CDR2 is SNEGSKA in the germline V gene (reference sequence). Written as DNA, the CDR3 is TGCAGTGCCCGGGACCAAGGGGGCACCCCTTTCGGCTACACCTTC. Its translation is CSARDQGGTPFGYTF.

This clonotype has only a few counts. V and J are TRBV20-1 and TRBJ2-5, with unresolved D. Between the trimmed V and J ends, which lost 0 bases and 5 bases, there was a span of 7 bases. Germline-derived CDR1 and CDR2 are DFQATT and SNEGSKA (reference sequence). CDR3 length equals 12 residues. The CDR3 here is CSARDKIETQYF. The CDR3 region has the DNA TGCAGTGCTAGAGATAAAATCGAGACCCAGTACTTC.

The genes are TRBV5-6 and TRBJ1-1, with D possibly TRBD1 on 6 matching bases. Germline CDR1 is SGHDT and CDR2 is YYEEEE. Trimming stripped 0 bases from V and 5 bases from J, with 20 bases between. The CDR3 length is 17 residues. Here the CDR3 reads CASSLGQVNRGRTEAFF. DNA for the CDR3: TGTGCCAGCAGCTTGGGACAGGTTAACCGAGGGAGGACTGAAGCTTTCTTT.

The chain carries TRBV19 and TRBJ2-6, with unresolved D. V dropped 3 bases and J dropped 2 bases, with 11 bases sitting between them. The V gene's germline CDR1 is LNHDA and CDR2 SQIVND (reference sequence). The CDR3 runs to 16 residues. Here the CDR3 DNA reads TGTGCCAGTAGTATTTCGGCAAATCCTGGGGCCAACGTCCTGACTTTC. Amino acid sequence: CASSISANPGANVLTF.

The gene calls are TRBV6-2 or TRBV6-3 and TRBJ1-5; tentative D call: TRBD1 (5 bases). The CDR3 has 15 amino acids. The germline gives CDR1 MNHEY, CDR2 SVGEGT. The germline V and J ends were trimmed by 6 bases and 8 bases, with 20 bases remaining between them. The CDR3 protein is CASSLRDSRREPQHF. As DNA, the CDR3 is TGTGCCAGCAGCCTGCGGGACTCCCGAAGGGAGCCCCAGCATTTT.

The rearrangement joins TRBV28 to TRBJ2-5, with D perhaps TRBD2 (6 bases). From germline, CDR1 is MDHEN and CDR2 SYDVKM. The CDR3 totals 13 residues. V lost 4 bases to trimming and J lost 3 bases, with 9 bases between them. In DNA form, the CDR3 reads TGTGCCAGCAGTTATAGCGGAGAAGAGACCCAGTACTTC. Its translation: CASSYSGEETQYF.

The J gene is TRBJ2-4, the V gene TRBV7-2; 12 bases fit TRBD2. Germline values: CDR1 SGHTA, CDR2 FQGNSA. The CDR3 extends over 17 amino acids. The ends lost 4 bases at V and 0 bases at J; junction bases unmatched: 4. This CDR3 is CASSSRTSGVAKNIQYF. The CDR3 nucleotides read TGTGCCAGCAGCTCCCGGACTAGCGGGGTAGCCAAAAACATTCAGTACTTC. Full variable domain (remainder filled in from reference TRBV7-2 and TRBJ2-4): GAGVSQSPSNKVTEKGKDVELRCDPISGHTALYWYRQSLGQGLEFLIYFQGNSAPDKSGLPSDRFSAERTGGSVSTLTIQRTQQEDSAVYLCASSSRTSGVAKNIQYFGAGTRLSVL.

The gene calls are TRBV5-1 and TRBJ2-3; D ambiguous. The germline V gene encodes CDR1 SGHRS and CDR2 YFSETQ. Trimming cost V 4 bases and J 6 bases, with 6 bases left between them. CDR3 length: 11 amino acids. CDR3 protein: CASSEFDTQYF. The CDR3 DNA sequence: TGCGCCAGCAGCGAGTTCGATACGCAGTATTTT.

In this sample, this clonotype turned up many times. CDR3 DNA sequence: TGTGCCAGCAGCTTAGTTGGGGACAGGGGGGACTCACCCCTCCACTTT. Translation: CASSLVGDRGDSPLHF. The V and J genes are TRBV7-2 and TRBJ1-6; 11 nucleotides align to TRBD1. Looked up from germline, CDR1 is SGHTA and CDR2 is FQGNSA. This CDR3 region has 16 residues. V gave up 1 base and J gave up 10 bases; unmatched junction bases: 6.

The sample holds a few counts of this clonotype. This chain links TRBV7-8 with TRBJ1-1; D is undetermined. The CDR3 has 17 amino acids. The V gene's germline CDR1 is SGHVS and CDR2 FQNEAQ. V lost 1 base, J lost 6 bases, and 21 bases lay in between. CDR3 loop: CASSLEGLGIANPEAFF. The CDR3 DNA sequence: TGTGCCAGCAGCTTAGAGGGATTAGGGATTGCCAATCCTGAAGCTTTCTTT.

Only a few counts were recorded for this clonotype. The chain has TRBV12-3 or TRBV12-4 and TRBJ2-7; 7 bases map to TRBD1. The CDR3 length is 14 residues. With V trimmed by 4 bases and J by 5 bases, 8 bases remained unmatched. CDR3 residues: CASSSTGQANEQYF. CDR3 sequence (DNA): TGTGCCAGCAGTTCGACAGGGCAGGCGAACGAGCAGTACTTC.

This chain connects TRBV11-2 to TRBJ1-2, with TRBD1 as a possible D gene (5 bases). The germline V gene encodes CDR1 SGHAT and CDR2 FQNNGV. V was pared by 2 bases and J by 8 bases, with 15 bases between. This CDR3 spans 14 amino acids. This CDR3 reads CASSLRDGRRGYTF. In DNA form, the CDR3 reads TGTGCCAGCAGCTTACGGGACGGCCGGCGGGGCTACACCTTC. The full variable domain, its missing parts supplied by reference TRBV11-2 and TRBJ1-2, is EAGVAQSPRYKIIEKRQSVAFWCNPISGHATLYWYQQILGQGPKLLIQFQNNGVVDDSQLPKDRFSAERLKGVDSTLKIQPAKLEDSAVYLCASSLRDGRRGYTFGSGTRLTVV.

The CDR3 spells CASSSQGPNEQFF. CDR3 in DNA: TGTGCCAGCAGCTCACAGGGGCCCAATGAGCAGTTCTTC. This chain uses TRBV11-3 with TRBJ2-1; 7 bases are shared with TRBD1. Losses at the gene ends were 4 bases for V and 6 bases for J; bases not matched to a gene: 3. Germline CDR1 SGHNT, CDR2 YENEEA. The CDR3 runs to 13 residues.

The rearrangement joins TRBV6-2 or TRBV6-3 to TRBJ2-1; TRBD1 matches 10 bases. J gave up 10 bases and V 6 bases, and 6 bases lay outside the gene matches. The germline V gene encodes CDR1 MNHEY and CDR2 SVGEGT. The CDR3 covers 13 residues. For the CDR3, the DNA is TGTGCCAGCAGACGACAGGGGGCAGGAGAGCAGTTCTTC. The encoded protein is CASRRQGAGEQFF.

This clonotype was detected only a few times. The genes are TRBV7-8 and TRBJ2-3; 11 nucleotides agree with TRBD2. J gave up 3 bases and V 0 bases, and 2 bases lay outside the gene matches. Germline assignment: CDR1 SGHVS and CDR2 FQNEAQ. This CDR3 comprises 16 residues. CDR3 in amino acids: CASSLASGGATDTQYF. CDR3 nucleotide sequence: TGTGCCAGCAGCTTAGCTAGCGGGGGGGCTACAGATACGCAGTATTTT.

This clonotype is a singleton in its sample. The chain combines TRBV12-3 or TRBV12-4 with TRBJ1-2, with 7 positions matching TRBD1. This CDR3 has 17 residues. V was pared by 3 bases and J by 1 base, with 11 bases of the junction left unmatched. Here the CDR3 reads CASSFSPPGGGNYGYTF. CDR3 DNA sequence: TGTGCCAGCAGTTTTTCCCCCCCAGGGGGGGGTAACTATGGCTACACCTTC.

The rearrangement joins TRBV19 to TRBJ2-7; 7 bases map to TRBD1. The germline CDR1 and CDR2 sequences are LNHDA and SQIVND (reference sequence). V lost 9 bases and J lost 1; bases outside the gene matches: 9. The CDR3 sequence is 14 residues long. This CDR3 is CASSDRDPSYEQYF. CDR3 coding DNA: TGTGCCAGCAGTGACAGGGATCCTTCCTACGAGCAGTACTTC.

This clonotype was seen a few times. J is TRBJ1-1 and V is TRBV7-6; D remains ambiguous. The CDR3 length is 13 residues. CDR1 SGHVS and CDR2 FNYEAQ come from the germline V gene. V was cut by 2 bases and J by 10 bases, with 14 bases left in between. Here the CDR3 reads CASSLSGQSGAFF. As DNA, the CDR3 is TGTGCCAGCAGCTTATCGGGCCAGTCGGGAGCTTTCTTT.

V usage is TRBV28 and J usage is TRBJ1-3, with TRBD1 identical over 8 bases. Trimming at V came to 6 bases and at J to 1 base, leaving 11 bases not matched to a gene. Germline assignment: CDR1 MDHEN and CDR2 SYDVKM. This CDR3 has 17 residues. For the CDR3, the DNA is TGTGCCAGCAGGCCCCTTCAGGGGGCAATTTCTGGAAACACCATATATTTT. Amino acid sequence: CASRPLQGAISGNTIYF.

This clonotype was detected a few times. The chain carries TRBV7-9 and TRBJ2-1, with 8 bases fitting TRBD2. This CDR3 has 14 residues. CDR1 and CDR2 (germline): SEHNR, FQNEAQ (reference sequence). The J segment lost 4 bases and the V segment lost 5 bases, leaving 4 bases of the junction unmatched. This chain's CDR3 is CASSPPGGYNEQFF. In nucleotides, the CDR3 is TGTGCCAGCAGCCCGCCGGGGGGGTACAATGAGCAGTTCTTC.